Listed below are T cell receptor beta chains from one sample, sequenced in a study of T-cell memory formation after mild COVID-19. TCRdb reanalysed the 5' RACE reads using MiXCR and keeps one entry per CDR3 protein. The table lists about 110,000 distinct CDR3 sequences, over 15% of them singletons, with 25% to 30% in the top ten. The material sequenced was PBMCs or a T cell subset sorted from them (not recorded which). These receptors were obtained from an adult woman who had mild COVID-19 (a few samples of this study predate the infection). Cell type and time point are not known. The CDR3 runs from the conserved cysteine through the conserved F or W. The D gene is left open where the match is weak. Rows give clone size only sometimes, using once, few, many, or a class for an expanded clone.

V,J,D,size,CDR3,DNA
TRBV5-1,TRBJ1-2,.,.,CASSLEPERGKGYTF,TGCGCCAGCAGCTTGGAGCCAGAGAGGGGCAAGGGCTACACCTTC
TRBV14,TRBJ2-7,.,.,CASSQVAQGVAYEQYF,TGTGCCAGCAGCCAGGTAGCACAGGGAGTAGCCTACGAGCAGTACTTC
TRBV7-9,TRBJ1-1,.,few,CASSHPRTQRNTEAFF,TGTGCCAGCAGCCACCCAAGGACACAACGGAACACTGAAGCTTTCTTT
TRBV6-5,TRBJ2-5,.,.,CASSYSGGGVQETQYF,TGTGCCAGCAGTTACTCGGGCGGGGGCGTACAAGAGACCCAGTACTTC
TRBV7-6,TRBJ2-3,TRBD2,few,CASSFAGTSGGTDTQYF,TGTGCCAGCAGCTTCGCCGGGACTAGCGGCGGCACAGATACGCAGTATTTT
TRBV4-3,TRBJ1-1,.,.,CASSQERQVTEAFF,TGCGCCAGCAGCCAAGAGAGACAGGTTACTGAAGCTTTCTTT
TRBV20-1,TRBJ1-1,.,few,CSAPLGIRTEAFF,TGCAGTGCCCCCTTAGGGATCAGAACTGAAGCTTTCTTT
TRBV3-1,TRBJ2-1,.,.,CASSQERVEKFF,TGTGCCAGCAGCCAGGAGCGGGTCGAGAAGTTCTTC
TRBV19,TRBJ1-2,.,.,CASHHGGYTF,TGTGCCAGTCACCACGGTGGCTACACCTTC
TRBV5-6,TRBJ1-5,.,few,CASSTSGGGREINQPQHF,.
TRBV9,TRBJ1-4,.,few,CASSVSGKGELFF,TGTGCCAGCAGCGTATCAGGGAAAGGGGAACTGTTTTTT
TRBV4-1,TRBJ2-1,TRBD2,.,CASSQDAWGGYNEQFF,TGCGCCAGCAGCCAAGATGCGTGGGGGGGCTACAATGAGCAGTTCTTC
TRBV7-9,TRBJ2-3,.,.,CASSSPGGASADTQYF,TGTGCCAGCAGTTCCCCAGGGGGGGCGTCCGCAGATACGCAGTATTTT
TRBV6-5,TRBJ2-5,TRBD2,.,CASSFGTSGQETQYF,TGTGCCAGCAGTTTTGGGACTAGCGGCCAAGAGACCCAGTACTTC
TRBV19,TRBJ1-5,TRBD1,few,CASSAGGDQPQHF,TGTGCCAGTAGTGCAGGGGGCGATCAGCCCCAGCATTTT
TRBV20-1,TRBJ2-7,TRBD2,few,CSARDLVLAGVEQYF,TGCAGTGCTAGAGACCTCGTACTAGCGGGAGTTGAGCAGTACTTC
TRBV20-1,TRBJ2-2,.,few,CSARPTNTGELFF,TGCAGTGCTAGGCCTACGAACACCGGGGAGCTGTTTTTT
TRBV15,TRBJ2-7,TRBD2,few,CATSRGASGQYEQYF,TGTGCCACCAGCAGAGGGGCTAGCGGGCAGTACGAGCAGTACTTC
TRBV7-8,TRBJ2-7,TRBD1,.,CASSPHDRGVYEQYF,TGTGCCAGCAGCCCACACGACAGGGGCGTGTACGAGCAGTACTTC
TRBV6-5,TRBJ2-3,TRBD1,.,CASRRGQGALLTAGDTQYF,TGTGCCAGCAGGCGAGGACAGGGGGCCCTCTTAACGGCCGGGGATACGCAGTATTTT
TRBV2,TRBJ2-3,TRBD2,many,CASSEESGVGTDTQYF,TGTGCCAGCAGTGAAGAGAGCGGGGTAGGAACAGATACGCAGTATTTT
TRBV27,TRBJ1-1,.,few,CASSLTGVPTEAFF,TGTGCCAGCAGTTTAACGGGGGTTCCCACTGAAGCTTTCTTT
TRBV7-2,TRBJ2-7,.,.,CASSLWEPHEQYF,TGTGCCAGCAGCCTATGGGAACCCCACGAGCAGTACTTC
TRBV20-1,TRBJ2-5,.,few,CSARPTPQETQYF,TGCAGTGCTAGGCCGACACCCCAAGAGACCCAGTACTTC
TRBV7-2,TRBJ2-3,.,.,CASSLPVGLSTDTQYF,TGTGCCAGCAGCTTACCAGTGGGGCTGAGCACAGATACGCAGTATTTT
TRBV6-4,TRBJ2-3,.,few,CASSEGGLGTDTQYF,TGTGCCAGCAGTGAGGGGGGATTGGGCACAGATACGCAGTATTTT
TRBV30,TRBJ2-5,.,few,CACMTGPETQYF,TGTGCCTGCATGACAGGCCCAGAGACCCAGTACTTC
TRBV7-9,TRBJ2-7,TRBD2,few,CASSARDYLYEQYF,TGTGCCAGCAGCGCCCGGGACTACCTCTACGAGCAGTACTTC
TRBV3-1,TRBJ1-3,.,.,CASSQDPDSGNTIYF,TGTGCCAGCAGCCAAGATCCTGACTCTGGAAACACCATATATTTT